The clone carrying this TCR beta chain was found once. Libraries were prepared by immunoSEQ multiplex PCR; TCRdb keeps only in-frame clonotypes and omits some of them. The sample carries over 2 million clones, about 95% recorded once. This entry belongs to a study of shared clonotypes between healthy human individuals. This TCR was sampled from a man aged 18 to 30 in good health. Sequenced: naive CD4+ T cells sorted from blood. This sample's subset: CD45RA+ positively selected.

CDR3 region: CASSKGLAGNDNEQFF. The DNA for the CDR3 is TGTGCCAGCAGCAAAGGGCTAGCGGGAAACGACAATGAGCAGTTCTTC. V and J are TRBV21-1 and TRBJ2-1; the table assigns TRBD2, which was not confirmed against the DNA. TRBV21-1 is reported as a pseudogene. CDR3 length: 16 amino acids.